This T cell receptor (beta chain) was obtained from a study of blood T cell repertoires in COVID-19. The cohort comprised adults aged roughly 18 to 95 years residing in around 25 US areas. Self-reported history from a screening survey and questionnaire set each donor's cohort. Assay used: immunoSEQ multiplex PCR; TCRdb lists only in-frame clones, some missing. The sample consists of under 300,000 clones, 87% of them appearing once. CDR3 size: 15 residues. Germline CDR1 and CDR2: MNHEY and SVGAGI. Trimming cost V 7 bases and J 0 bases; bases outside gene matches: 8. This clonotype originated in a woman aged 25 to 39 with acute COVID-19. This chain uses TRBV6-5 with TRBJ1-1, with 7 nucleotides matching TRBD1. Specimen: PBMCs or T cells enriched from blood (not recorded which). The CDR3 loop reads CASKVDRAMNTEAFF. The CDR3 DNA reads TGTGCCAGCAAGGTCGACAGGGCTATGAACACTGAAGCTTTCTTT.